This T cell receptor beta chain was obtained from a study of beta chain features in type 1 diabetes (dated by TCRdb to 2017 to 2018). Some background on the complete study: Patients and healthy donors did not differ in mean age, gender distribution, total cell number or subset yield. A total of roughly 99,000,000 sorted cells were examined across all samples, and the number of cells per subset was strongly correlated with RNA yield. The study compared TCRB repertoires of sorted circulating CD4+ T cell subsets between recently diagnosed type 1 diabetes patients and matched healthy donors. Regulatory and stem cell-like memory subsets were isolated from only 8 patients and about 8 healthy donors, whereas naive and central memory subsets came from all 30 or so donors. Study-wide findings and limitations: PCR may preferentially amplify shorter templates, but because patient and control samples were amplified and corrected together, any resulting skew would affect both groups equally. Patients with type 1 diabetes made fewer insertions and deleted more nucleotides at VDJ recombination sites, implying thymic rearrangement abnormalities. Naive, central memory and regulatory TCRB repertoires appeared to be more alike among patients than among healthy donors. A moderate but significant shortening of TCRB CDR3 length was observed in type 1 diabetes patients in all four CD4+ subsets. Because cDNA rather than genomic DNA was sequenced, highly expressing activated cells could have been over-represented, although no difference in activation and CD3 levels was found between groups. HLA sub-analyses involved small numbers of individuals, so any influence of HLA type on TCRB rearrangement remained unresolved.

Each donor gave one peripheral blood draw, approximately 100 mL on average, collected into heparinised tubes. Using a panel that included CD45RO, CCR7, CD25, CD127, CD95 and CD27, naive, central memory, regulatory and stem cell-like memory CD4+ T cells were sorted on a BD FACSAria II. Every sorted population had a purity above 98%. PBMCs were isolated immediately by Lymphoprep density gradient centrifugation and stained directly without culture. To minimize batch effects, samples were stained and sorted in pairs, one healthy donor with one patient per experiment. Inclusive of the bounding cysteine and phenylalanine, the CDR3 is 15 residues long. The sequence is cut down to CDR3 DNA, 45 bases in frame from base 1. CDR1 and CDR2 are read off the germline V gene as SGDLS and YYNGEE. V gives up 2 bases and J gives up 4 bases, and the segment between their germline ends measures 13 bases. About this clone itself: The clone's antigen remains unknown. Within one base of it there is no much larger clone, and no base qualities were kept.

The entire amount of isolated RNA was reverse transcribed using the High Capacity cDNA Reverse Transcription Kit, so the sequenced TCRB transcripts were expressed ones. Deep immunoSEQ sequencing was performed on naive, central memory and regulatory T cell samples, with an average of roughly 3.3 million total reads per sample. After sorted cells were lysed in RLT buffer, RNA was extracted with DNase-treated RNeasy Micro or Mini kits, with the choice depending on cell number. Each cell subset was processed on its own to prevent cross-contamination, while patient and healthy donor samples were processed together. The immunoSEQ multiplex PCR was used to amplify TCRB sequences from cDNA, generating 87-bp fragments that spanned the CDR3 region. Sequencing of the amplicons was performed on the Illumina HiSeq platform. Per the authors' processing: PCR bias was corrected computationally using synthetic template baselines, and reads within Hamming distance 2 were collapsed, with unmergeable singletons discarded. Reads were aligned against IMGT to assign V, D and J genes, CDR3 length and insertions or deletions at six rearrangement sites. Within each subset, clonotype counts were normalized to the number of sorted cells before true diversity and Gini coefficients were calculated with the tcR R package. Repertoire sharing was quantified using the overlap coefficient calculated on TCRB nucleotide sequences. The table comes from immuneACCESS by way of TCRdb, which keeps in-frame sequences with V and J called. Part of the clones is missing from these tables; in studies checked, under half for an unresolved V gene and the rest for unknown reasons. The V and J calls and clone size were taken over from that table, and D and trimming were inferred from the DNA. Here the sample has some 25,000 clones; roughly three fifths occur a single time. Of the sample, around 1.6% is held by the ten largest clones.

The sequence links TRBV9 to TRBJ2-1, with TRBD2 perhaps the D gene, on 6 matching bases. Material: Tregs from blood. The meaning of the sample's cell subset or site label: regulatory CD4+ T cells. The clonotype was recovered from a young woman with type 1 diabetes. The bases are TGTGCCAGCAGCGTGGGATGGACTATTTACAATGAGCAGTTCTTC. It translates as CASSVGWTIYNEQFF.